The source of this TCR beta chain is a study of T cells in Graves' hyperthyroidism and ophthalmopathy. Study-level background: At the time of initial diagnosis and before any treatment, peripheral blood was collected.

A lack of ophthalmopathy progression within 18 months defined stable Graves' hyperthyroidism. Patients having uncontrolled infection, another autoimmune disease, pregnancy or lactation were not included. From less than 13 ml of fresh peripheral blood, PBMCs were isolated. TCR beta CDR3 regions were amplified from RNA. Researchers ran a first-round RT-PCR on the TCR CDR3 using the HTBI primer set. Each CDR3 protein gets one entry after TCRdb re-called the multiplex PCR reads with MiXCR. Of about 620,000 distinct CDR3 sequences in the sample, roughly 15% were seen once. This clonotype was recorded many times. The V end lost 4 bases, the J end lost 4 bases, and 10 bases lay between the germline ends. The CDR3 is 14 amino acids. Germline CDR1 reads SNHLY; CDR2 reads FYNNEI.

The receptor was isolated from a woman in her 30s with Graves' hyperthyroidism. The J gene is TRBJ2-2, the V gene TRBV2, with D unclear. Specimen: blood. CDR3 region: CASSAPGATGELFF. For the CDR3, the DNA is TGTGCCAGCAGTGCCCCGGGCGCCACCGGGGAGCTGTTTTTT.